This T cell receptor beta chain was profiled in a study of human T cells and chemical hapten exposure (dated by TCRdb to the early 2020s). Turning to the overall study: For sensitization, 2% DPC in acetone was applied to a roughly 2 cm by roughly 2 cm area of upper inner arm skin. This study followed changes in the peripheral blood TCR repertoire in vivo during primary and secondary sensitization of alopecia patients to the hapten diphenylcyclopropenone (DPC). Blood was sampled from patients pre-sensitization (week 0) and at 2, 6 and about 24 weeks after DPC sensitization. Libraries were combined into a pool for sequencing, and differences in TCR yield between samples came mainly from small differences in library volumes within the pool. About 28 alopecia patients gave blood for TCR sequencing at one to four time points (pre-sensitization, 2, 6 and 24 weeks). Throughout the roughly 23-week study period, patients were also given weekly therapeutic DPC doses on the scalp. Patch testing on the upper back used Finn chambers containing 0.01% DPC, with scoring done after 6 days according to International Contact Dermatitis Research Group standards. Alopecia areata with under or over 50% scalp involvement, alopecia totalis and alopecia universalis were represented in the patient cohort, which was mostly female.

The time point label corresponds to: patch test 2, 6 weeks after DPC sensitization. Per the publication, the treatment or condition label means: therapeutic diphenylcyclopropenone sensitization with weekly scalp DPC. At every patch-test visit, the blood draw took place before the patch test was put on. Patients were eligible if aged 18 to 70, diagnosed with alopecia and judged suitable for DPC therapy, and pregnant patients were excluded. Total RNA was extracted from unfractionated whole blood collected in Tempus Blood RNA tubes. Reading the germline V gene (reference sequence) gives CDR1 DFQATT and CDR2 SNEGSKA. Its CDR3 holds 15 amino acids, cysteine through phenylalanine. Only the CDR3 region is kept as DNA, spanning 45 bases read in frame from base 1. After removal of 4 bases from V and 7 bases from J, the junction retains 10 bases not matched to a gene. This clonotype appeared many times. The antigen this receptor binds is unknown. Base qualities were left out, and no much larger clone turns up one base away.

On the study overall, not on this receptor specifically: Because all patients had alopecia, a presumed autoimmune disease, the immune response of the patients might differ from that of healthy individuals. No change with DPC sensitization was found in the number of TCRs above 1 in 1000 frequency, and no evidence of global repertoire structure alterations was found. Significantly more large CDR3 similarity clusters were formed by expanded TCRs than by pre-sensitization or healthy control sets, consistent with antigen-driven responses. Repeated subsampling changed both the strength of the expansion versus patch-test correlation and the threshold at which the correlation became significant. A positive correlation was found between the number of PT1 expanded TCRs and patch test score, with significance reached at thresholds 8, 16 and 32 but not 4.

Library preparation was by RACE. Reads for this sample came from a NextSeq 500. Library preparation attached unique molecular identifiers to individual cDNA molecules for quantitative, reproducible TCR counting. From each blood RNA sample, both TCR alpha and TCR beta chains were sequenced. Processing in the source paper ran as follows. The median number of TCRs per sample was some 100,000, ranging from 23,224 to 690,600. The Decombinator software suite was used to annotate V, J and CDR3 in the TCR reads. Every sample was subsampled to the same number of TCRs (28,000) for the PS versus PT1 abundance plots. Expanded TCRs were defined as absent before sensitization and observed at least eight times at the 2-week time point. TCRdb passed the public sequencing reads through fastp at Q25 and MiXCR, retaining productive beta sequences. Each CDR3 protein gets just one entry, which takes the most common genes and DNA from the rows behind it. These V and J calls are TCRdb output, not the study's own analysis. Recorded for this sample are about 42,000 distinct CDR3 sequences; 8% to 9% of them occurred a single time. Jointly, the top ten make up 14% to 15% of the sample.

This receptor was identified in a woman aged 40-49 years with alopecia areata. Some clones in this sample may be carry-over from other donors' samples. Sequencing used whole blood, obtained in connection with sensitization to the hapten diphenylcyclopropenone (DPC). The rearrangement joined TRBV20-1 to TRBJ2-1; TRBD2 fits 10 bases in the junction. The base sequence is TGCAGTGCTAAGTATCTAGCGGGGGCCGGAAATGAGCAGTTCTTC. It specifies CSAKYLAGAGNEQFF.